One and the same sample provided the 7 T cell receptor beta chains below, sequenced in a study of T cells in Graves' hyperthyroidism and ophthalmopathy. Amplified regions were TCR beta CDR3 sequences from RNA transcripts. The TCR CDR3 was amplified in a first-round RT-PCR using the HTBI primer set. TCRdb independently ran MiXCR on the multiplex PCR reads; one entry per CDR3 protein. Among under 350,000 distinct CDR3 sequences, under 25% were seen once, and the ten largest hold 50%. What was sequenced was blood. Receptors originate from a woman aged 45 to 65 with Graves' hyperthyroidism.

This clonotype was counted many times. This sequence joins TRBV10-3 and TRBJ2-7, with D possibly being TRBD1 or TRBD2 (7 bases each). V dropped 3 bases and J dropped 4 bases, with 19 bases sitting between them. CDR1 is ENHRY and CDR2 is SYGVKD in the germline V gene. This CDR3 comprises 16 residues. The CDR3: CAISEGPGQGGYEQYF. The CDR3 nucleotides are TGTGCCATCAGTGAAGGTCCCGGGCAGGGGGGGTACGAGCAGTACTTC.

The chain couples TRBV6-2 or TRBV6-3 to TRBJ2-1, with 10 bases lining up with TRBD1. V trimming: 7 bases; J trimming: 7 bases; junction bases outside the gene matches: 7. The CDR3 covers 14 residues. CDR1 is MNHEY and CDR2 is SVGEGT in the germline V gene. The CDR3 bases are TGTGCCAGCAATAGCGACAGGGGGCTAAATGAGCAGTTCTTC. Its translation: CASNSDRGLNEQFF.

This clonotype was detected many times. The V and J genes are TRBV28 and TRBJ2-7, with 11 bases that match TRBD2. Germline assignment: CDR1 MDHEN and CDR2 SYDVKM. The CDR3 is made up of 18 amino acids. The ends lost 6 bases at V and 0 bases at J; junction bases unmatched: 13. The CDR3 loop reads CASSLAGLAGGLSYEQYF. Written as DNA, the CDR3 is TGTGCCAGCAGCCTAGCGGGCCTAGCGGGGGGCCTCTCCTACGAGCAGTACTTC.

In this sample, this clonotype turned up many times. The chain has TRBV30 and TRBJ1-6, with D perhaps matching TRBD1 (6 bases). V lost 2 bases and J 5 bases, leaving 13 bases between the germline ends. This CDR3 is built from 15 residues. Germline V gene sequence: CDR1 GTSNPN, CDR2 SVGIG (reference sequence). CDR3 amino acids: CAWSLLRTDNSPLHF. The DNA of the CDR3 is TGTGCCTGGAGTCTTTTACGGACAGATAATTCACCCCTCCACTTT.

A remark on this clonotype: One end of the junction does not line up with germline, which may come from a read error. The J gene is TRBJ1-2, the V gene TRBV5-1, with TRBD1 identical over 7 bases. From germline, CDR1 is SGHRS and CDR2 YFSETQ. This CDR3 is built from 12 residues. DNA for the CDR3: TGTGCCAGCCGCCACAGGGGCGATGGCTACACCTTC. This encodes CASRHRGDGYTF. The complete variable domain, with remaining parts taken from reference TRBV5-1 and TRBJ1-2, reads KAGVTQTPRYLIKTRGQQVTLSCSPISGHRSVSWYQQTPGQGLQFLFEYFSETQRNKGNFPGRFSGRQFSNSRSEMNVSTLELGDSALYLCASRHRGDGYTFGSGTRLTVV.

The sample holds many counts of this clonotype. The rearrangement uses TRBV11-2 and TRBJ2-1; a possible D gene is TRBD1 (6 bases). Trimming removed 4 bases from V and 0 bases from J, with 13 bases in between. CDR1 and CDR2 (germline): SGHAT, FQNNGV. CDR3 size: 16 residues. The CDR3 DNA sequence: TGTGCCAGCAGCTCAGGGGCACTTAGCTCCTACAATGAGCAGTTCTTC. Its protein product is CASSSGALSSYNEQFF. Full variable domain (rest looked up from reference TRBV11-2 and TRBJ2-1): EAGVAQSPRYKIIEKRQSVAFWCNPISGHATLYWYQQILGQGPKLLIQFQNNGVVDDSQLPKDRFSAERLKGVDSTLKIQPAKLEDSAVYLCASSSGALSSYNEQFFGPGTRLTVL.

The chain uses TRBV29-1 and TRBJ2-7, with TRBD2 identical over 13 bases. The CDR3 is 14 amino acids. V dropped 8 bases and J dropped 3; count of bases not matched to a gene: 7. In germline, CDR1 is SQVTM, CDR2 ANQGSEA. This chain's CDR3 is CSSLGTSGNYEQYF. CDR3 nucleotide sequence: TGCAGCTCCCTCGGGACTAGCGGGAACTACGAGCAGTACTTC.